This T cell receptor (beta chain) stems from a study of patients and donors after allogeneic stem cell transplantation. CDR1 is KGHDR, CDR2 SFDVKD, per germline. This CDR3 has 16 residues. Between the trimmed V and J ends, which lost 3 bases and 0 bases, there was a span of 8 bases. TCRdb fed the RT-PCR reads into MiXCR, producing one record per CDR3 protein. In the table there are about 960,000 distinct CDR3 sequences, approximately 18% of which are singletons. The chain joins TRBV24-1 to TRBJ2-6; tentative D call: TRBD1 (5 bases). This TCR came from a human donor who was either an allogeneic HSCT recipient or a stem cell or donor lymphocyte infusion donor (not recorded which). It is not recorded whose cells these are; they may come from a transplant donor. Input material: blood, either unsorted or a sorted T cell fraction (not recorded which). Written as DNA, the CDR3 is TGTGCCACCAGTGATGGGGCATTCTCTGGGGCCAACGTCCTGACTTTC. Its protein product is CATSDGAFSGANVLTF.